The entry that follows covers one TCR beta chain sequence. Germline CDR1 reads SGHNT; CDR2 reads YENEEA. The CDR3 length is 13 residues. Trimming stripped 1 base from V and 2 bases from J, with 6 bases between. Data came from immunoSEQ multiplex PCR; TCRdb stores just in-frame clones and leaves some out. The sample has 450,000 to 650,000 clones, about 84% seen once; the top ten hold approximately 0.013%. The source of the sample is a study of shared T cell receptors in the human thymus. This same sample was also taken into another study, of human thymus T cells.

This clonotype was obtained from a boy in the first two years of life with a congenital heart defect. V usage is TRBV11-3 and J usage is TRBJ2-7; D not certain. The sequencing sample was made of thymocytes. CDR3 in amino acids: CASSLASPYEQYF. The CDR3 DNA reads as TGTGCCAGCAGCTTAGCCTCCCCCTACGAGCAGTACTTC.